These 26 T cell receptor beta chains originate from one sample sequenced in a study. Cells sorted as Tregs were CD4+, CD25+ and CD127-/low. Each CDR3 protein gets one entry after TCRdb re-called the 5' RACE reads with MiXCR. The sample lists under 65,000 distinct CDR3 sequences; less than 25% were seen once. Specimen: tumor-infiltrating Tregs sorted from the breast tumor. The receptor source for this set is a female donor with breast cancer.

This clonotype was observed a few times. The chain combines TRBV5-1 with TRBJ2-7, with D possibly matching TRBD1 (6 bases). The length of the CDR3 is 15 residues. Deletions cut 1 base from V and 7 bases from J, with 18 bases between. CDR1 and CDR2 (germline): SGHRS, YFSETQ. CDR3 DNA: TGCGCCAGCAGCTTGTCGGTTCCGGGTACAGGGGAGCAGTACTTC. Protein: CASSLSVPGTGEQYF.

The chain uses TRBV20-1 and TRBJ1-4; no clear D gene. This CDR3 is 12 amino acids long. V lost 6 bases and J lost 6, with 11 bases in between. Looked up from germline, CDR1 is DFQATT and CDR2 is SNEGSKA (reference sequence). CDR3 amino acids: CSATDSYEKLFF. As DNA, the CDR3 is TGCAGTGCAACGGACTCTTATGAAAAACTGTTTTTT.

The chain links TRBV12-3 or TRBV12-4 to TRBJ2-1; D gene uncertain. This CDR3 region has 15 residues. V lost 2 bases to trimming and J lost 0 bases, with 8 bases between them. In nucleotides, the CDR3 is TGTGCCAGCAGTTTATGGGGTAGCTCCTACAATGAGCAGTTCTTC. Protein sequence: CASSLWGSSYNEQFF.

This clonotype was recorded at least ten times. The rearrangement joins TRBV6-2 or TRBV6-3 to TRBJ2-7; D is possibly TRBD1 or TRBD2 (6 bases each). Germline V gives CDR1 MNHEY, CDR2 SVGEGT. The V end lost 6 bases, the J end lost 2 bases, and 14 bases lay between the germline ends. This CDR3 comprises 14 residues. The CDR3 here is CASSPDSGPYEQYF. As DNA, the CDR3 is TGTGCCAGCAGCCCGGACAGCGGGCCCTACGAGCAGTACTTC.

There are a few counts of this clonotype. One junction end does not reproduce the germline sequence, and a read error may be involved. The chain has TRBV7-7 and TRBJ2-5; D possibly corresponds to TRBD2 (6 bases). Per the germline V gene, CDR1 is SSHAT and CDR2 is FNYEAQ (reference sequence). The CDR3 consists of 16 residues. The CDR3 DNA sequence: TGTGCTAGCAGCTTAGGAGTAGCGGACCAGCAAGAGACCCAGTACTTC. This encodes CASSLGVADQQETQYF.

The sample holds a few counts of this clonotype. A much larger clonotype is one base distant, so this may be a read error. V usage is TRBV27 and J usage is TRBJ2-1; 9 bases are shared with TRBD2. CDR1 MNHEY and CDR2 SMNVEV come from the germline V gene (reference sequence). CDR3 length: 15 amino acids. The trim removed 8 bases at V and 5 bases at J, leaving 10 bases unmatched. The CDR3 DNA reads TGTGCCAGCGGAATAGCGGGAGTACTACACAATGAGCAGTTCTTC. Translation gives CASGIAGVLHNEQFF.

This clonotype was observed once. The CDR3 here is CASSLYRDRDREQYF. In nucleotides, the CDR3 is TGTGCCAGCAGTCTCTACCGGGACAGGGATAGGGAGCAGTACTTC. This chain uses TRBV12-3 or TRBV12-4 with TRBJ2-7; 9 nucleotides line up with TRBD1. The CDR3 totals 15 residues. Trimming cost V 5 bases and J 7 bases; bases outside gene matches: 12.

This clonotype was recorded a few times. V gene TRBV6-6 combines with J gene TRBJ2-1; 7 nucleotides match TRBD2. CDR1 is MNHNY, CDR2 SVGAGI, per germline (reference sequence). J gave up 6 bases and V 11 bases, and 10 bases lay outside the gene matches. The CDR3 is 13 amino acids. The DNA of the CDR3 is TGTGCCGCCAGAGGACTAGGTCTCAATGAGCAGTTCTTC. This sequence encodes CAARGLGLNEQFF.

The chain recombines TRBV7-3 with TRBJ2-5; either TRBD1 or TRBD2 may fit D (6 bases each). Germline V CDR1 and CDR2: SGHTA, FQGTGA. The CDR3 is 15 residues long. Trimming cost V 0 bases and J 5 bases, with 13 bases left between them. This CDR3 is CASSLTLGGLETQYF. CDR3 sequence (DNA): TGTGCCAGCAGCTTAACCCTAGGGGGGTTGGAGACCCAGTACTTC.

This clonotype was picked up a small number of times. The chain links TRBV2 to TRBJ1-4; no clear D. V lost 6 bases and J lost 4, with 6 bases in between. The CDR3 has 12 amino acids. Looked up from germline, CDR1 is SNHLY and CDR2 is FYNNEI. The CDR3 is CASRPLNEKLFF. The CDR3 coding sequence is TGTGCCAGCAGGCCCCTTAATGAAAAACTGTTTTTT.

The J gene is TRBJ2-1, the V gene TRBV4-3; a possible D gene is TRBD2 (6 bases). The CDR3 runs to 17 residues. CDR1 LGHNA and CDR2 YSLEER come from the germline V gene. The V gene lost 2 bases and the J gene lost 0 bases, with 14 bases spanning the gap. As DNA, the CDR3 is TGCGCCAGCAGCCAATTCCCTCGGGGGAGCTCCTACAATGAGCAGTTCTTC. Amino acids: CASSQFPRGSSYNEQFF.

Of note for this clonotype: Given a much more abundant clone one base away, this may be a read error. This chain connects TRBV6-5 to TRBJ1-1; D gene unclear. Trimming took 7 bases from V and 3 from J, leaving 21 bases between them. This CDR3 has 16 residues. Germline V gene data show CDR1 as MNHEY and CDR2 as SVGAGI. Here the CDR3 DNA reads TGTGCCAGCACCTACGACGGAGGGCGAAGGGACACTGAAGCTTTCTTT. Residues: CASTYDGGRRDTEAFF.

In its sample, this clonotype was seen a few times. This chain uses TRBV7-2 with TRBJ2-1, with unresolved D. This CDR3 contains 12 residues. The germline V gene encodes CDR1 SGHTA and CDR2 FQGNSA. The germline V and J ends were trimmed by 0 bases and 10 bases, with 7 bases remaining between them. CDR3 DNA sequence: TGTGCCAGCAGCTTAGCGGGCTGGGAGCAGTTCTTC. Its translation is CASSLAGWEQFF.

This clonotype occurred a few times. The chain is built from TRBV28 and TRBJ1-2, with 8 bases that match TRBD1. The V gene's germline CDR1 is MDHEN and CDR2 SYDVKM. CDR3 length: 16 amino acids. The trim removed 6 bases at V and 4 bases at J, leaving 13 bases unmatched. CDR3 in DNA: TGTGCCAGCAGCCTTTCCGGCCGGACAGGGACCTATGGCTACACCTTC. Translating it yields CASSLSGRTGTYGYTF.

This clonotype was seen at least ten times. The J gene is TRBJ1-1, the V gene TRBV6-1; D perhaps matches TRBD1 (5 bases). The germline V gene has CDR1 MNHNS and CDR2 SASEGT. V was shortened by 6 bases and J by 5 bases, with 13 bases between the two germline ends. This CDR3 is 13 amino acids long. CDR3 DNA: TGTGCCAGCAGGGGATTTCAGGGAACTGAAGCTTTCTTT. Translating gives CASRGFQGTEAFF.

The chain links TRBV3-1 to TRBJ1-3; D not certain. Deletions cut 0 bases from V and 3 bases from J, with 12 bases between. Germline CDR1 and CDR2: LGHDT and YNNKEL (reference sequence). The CDR3 runs to 16 residues. CDR3 DNA: TGTGCCAGCAGCCAAGATGCGGGTTCTTATGGAAACACCATATATTTT. Translated: CASSQDAGSYGNTIYF.

This clonotype has just a few counts. The chain couples TRBV7-8 to TRBJ1-5; maybe TRBD1 (6 bases). V lost 5 bases and J lost 2, with 13 bases in between. Germline lookup yields CDR1 SGHVS and CDR2 FQNEAQ. The CDR3 is made up of 15 amino acids. CDR3 protein: CASSPGQRGNQPQHF. The CDR3 DNA is TGTGCCAGCAGCCCAGGACAGAGGGGCAATCAGCCCCAGCATTTT.

Note on this clonotype: This may arise from a read error, as a much more abundant clone is one base away. The rearrangement uses TRBV12-3 or TRBV12-4 and TRBJ2-1; 9 bases align to TRBD2. V gave up 6 bases and J gave up 7 bases; unmatched junction bases: 10. The CDR3 contains 15 residues. The CDR3 coding sequence is TGTGCCAGCAGGGCTACTAGCGGGTGCCGGAATGAGCAGTTCTTC. Its translation is CASRATSGCRNEQFF.

This clonotype was observed a handful of times. The chain is built from TRBV28 and TRBJ1-1, with D maybe TRBD1 (5 bases). This CDR3 contains 12 residues. CDR1 and CDR2 (germline): MDHEN, SYDVKM. V was cut by 5 bases and J by 10 bases, with 14 bases left in between. The CDR3 region has the DNA TGTGCCAGCAGTCCGTCGGGGGTTAGAGCTTTCTTT. Translation gives CASSPSGVRAFF.

Many counts were recorded for this clonotype. The chain combines TRBV5-4 with TRBJ2-5; 9 nucleotides match TRBD1. With V trimmed by 6 bases and J by 3 bases, 9 bases remained unmatched. In germline, CDR1 is SGHNT, CDR2 YYREEE (reference sequence). The CDR3 spans 15 residues. CDR3 loop: CASTENRGLKETQYF. The CDR3 bases are TGTGCCAGCACCGAAAACAGGGGGCTTAAAGAGACCCAGTACTTC.

In its sample, this clonotype was seen many times. The V call is TRBV9, the J call TRBJ1-3; no clear D gene. The germline CDR1 and CDR2 sequences are SGDLS and YYNGEE. This CDR3 contains 15 residues. V shed 4 bases and J shed 0 bases, with 11 bases lying between them. The CDR3 DNA reads as TGTGCCAGCAGCCCCCGGGCCCTCTCTGGAAACACCATATATTTT. Amino acid sequence: CASSPRALSGNTIYF. Full variable domain (remainder filled in from reference TRBV9 and TRBJ1-3): DSGVTQTPKHLITATGQRVTLRCSPRSGDLSVYWYQQSLDQGLQFLIQYYNGEERAKGNILERFSAQQFPDLHSELNLSSLELGDSALYFCASSPRALSGNTIYFGEGSWLTVV.

This clonotype came up a few times. This chain joins TRBV4-2 and TRBJ1-6; 9 nucleotides align to TRBD1. Germline CDR1 reads LGHNA; CDR2 reads YNFKEQ. The CDR3 contains 15 residues. V shed 3 bases, J shed 7 bases, and the junction held 4 bases outside the gene matches. CDR3 protein: CASSHDRGRNSPLHF. The CDR3 bases are TGTGCCAGCAGCCACGACAGGGGGAGAAATTCACCCCTCCACTTT.

This clonotype was seen at least ten times. CDR3 DNA sequence: TGCGCCAGCAGCCCCGACAGGAAAGGCCAGGATACGCAGTATTTT. Translating it yields CASSPDRKGQDTQYF. This rearrangement joins TRBV4-1 to TRBJ2-3, with D perhaps TRBD1 (6 bases). Deletions cut 4 bases from V and 6 bases from J, with 17 bases between. From germline, CDR1 is MGHRA and CDR2 YSYEKL. The CDR3 length is 15 residues.

About this clonotype itself: A read error may account for a junction end that differs from germline. This chain connects TRBV6-2 or TRBV6-3 to TRBJ2-5; 11 bases map to TRBD2. The germline gives CDR1 MNHEY, CDR2 SVGEGT. The CDR3 has 19 residues. The CDR3 loop reads CASSNSEDPGLAVKEAQYF. The CDR3 DNA reads TGTGCCAGCAGTAACTCGGAAGACCCGGGACTAGCGGTAAAAGAGGCCCAGTACTTC.

Remarks on this clonotype: Since a much larger clone is just one base distant, this may be a read error. V usage is TRBV7-6 and J usage is TRBJ2-7, with a weak D call TRBD1 (5 bases). Between the trimmed V and J ends, which lost 4 bases and 6 bases, there was a span of 10 bases. Germline CDR1 and CDR2: SGHVS and FNYEAQ. The CDR3 runs to 12 residues. In DNA, the CDR3 is TGTGCCAGCAGCTCTACAGGCGCCGAGCAGTACTTC. The encoded protein is CASSSTGAEQYF.

The rearrangement uses TRBV12-3 or TRBV12-4 and TRBJ2-7; no clear D. There are 13 residues in the CDR3. V was shortened by 8 bases and J by 3 bases, with 14 bases between the two germline ends. The CDR3: CASSPDIHYEQYF. CDR3 DNA sequence: TGTGCCAGCTCCCCTGACATCCACTACGAGCAGTACTTC.